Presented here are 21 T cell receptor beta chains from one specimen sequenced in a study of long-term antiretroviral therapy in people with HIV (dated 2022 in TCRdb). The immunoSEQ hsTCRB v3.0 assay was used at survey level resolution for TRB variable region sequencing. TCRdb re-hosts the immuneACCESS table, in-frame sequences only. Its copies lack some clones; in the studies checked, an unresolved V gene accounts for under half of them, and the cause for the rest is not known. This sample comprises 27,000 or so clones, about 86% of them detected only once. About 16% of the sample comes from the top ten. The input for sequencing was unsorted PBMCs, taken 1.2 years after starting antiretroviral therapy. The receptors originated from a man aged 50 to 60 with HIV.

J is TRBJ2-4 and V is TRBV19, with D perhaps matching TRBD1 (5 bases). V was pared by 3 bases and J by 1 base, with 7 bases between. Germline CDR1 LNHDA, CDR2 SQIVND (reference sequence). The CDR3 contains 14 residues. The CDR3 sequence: CASSISGAKNIQYF. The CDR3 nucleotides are TGTGCCAGTAGTATCTCAGGGGCCAAAAACATTCAGTACTTC.

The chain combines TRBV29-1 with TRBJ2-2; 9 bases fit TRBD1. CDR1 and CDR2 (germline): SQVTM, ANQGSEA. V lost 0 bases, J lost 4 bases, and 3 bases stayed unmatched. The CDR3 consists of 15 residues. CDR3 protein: CSVEEGQGSTGELFF. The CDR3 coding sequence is TGCAGCGTTGAAGAGGGACAGGGTAGCACCGGGGAGCTGTTTTTT.

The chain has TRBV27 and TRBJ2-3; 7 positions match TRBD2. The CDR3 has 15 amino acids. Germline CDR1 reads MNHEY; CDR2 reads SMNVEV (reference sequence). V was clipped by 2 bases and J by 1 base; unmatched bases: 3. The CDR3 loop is CASSLRGDRTDTQYF. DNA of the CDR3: TGTGCCAGCAGTTTACGGGGGGATCGCACAGATACGCAGTATTTT.

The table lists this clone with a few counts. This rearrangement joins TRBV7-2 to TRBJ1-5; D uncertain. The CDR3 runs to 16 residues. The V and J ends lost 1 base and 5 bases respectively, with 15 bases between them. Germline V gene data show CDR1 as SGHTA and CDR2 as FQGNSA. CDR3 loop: CASSLVVSGYDQPQHF. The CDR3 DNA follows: TGTGCCAGCAGCTTAGTAGTTTCTGGGTACGATCAGCCCCAGCATTTT.

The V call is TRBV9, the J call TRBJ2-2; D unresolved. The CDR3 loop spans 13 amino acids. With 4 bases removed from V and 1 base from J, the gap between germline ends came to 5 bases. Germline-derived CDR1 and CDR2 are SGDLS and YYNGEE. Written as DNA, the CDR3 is TGTGCCAGCAGCCCCCAGAACACCGGGGAGCTGTTTTTT. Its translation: CASSPQNTGELFF.

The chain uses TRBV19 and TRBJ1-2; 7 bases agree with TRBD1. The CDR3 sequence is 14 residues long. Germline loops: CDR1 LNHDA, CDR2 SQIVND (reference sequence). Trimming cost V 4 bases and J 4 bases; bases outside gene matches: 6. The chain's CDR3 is CASSNDRAGYGYTF. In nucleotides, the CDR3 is TGTGCCAGTAGTAACGACAGGGCCGGCTATGGCTACACCTTC.

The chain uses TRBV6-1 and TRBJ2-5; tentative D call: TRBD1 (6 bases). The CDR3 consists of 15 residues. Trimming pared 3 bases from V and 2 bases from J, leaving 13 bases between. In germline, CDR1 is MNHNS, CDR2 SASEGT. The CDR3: CASSEDSTLQETQYF. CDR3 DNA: TGTGCCAGCAGTGAGGACAGTACCTTACAAGAGACCCAGTACTTC.

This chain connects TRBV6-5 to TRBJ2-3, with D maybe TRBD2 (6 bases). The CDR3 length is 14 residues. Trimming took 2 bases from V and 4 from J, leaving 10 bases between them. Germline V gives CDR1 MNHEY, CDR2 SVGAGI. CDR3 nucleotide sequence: TGTGCCAGCAGTTACAGTGGCGGGGCAGATACGCAGTATTTT. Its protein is CASSYSGGADTQYF.

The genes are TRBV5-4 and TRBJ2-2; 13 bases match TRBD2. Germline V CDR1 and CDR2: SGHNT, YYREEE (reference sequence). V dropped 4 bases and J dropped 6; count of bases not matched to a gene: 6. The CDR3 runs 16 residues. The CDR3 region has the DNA TGTGCCAGCAGCGTTACTAGCGGGGGGGGTCCCGGGGAGCTGTTTTTT. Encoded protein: CASSVTSGGGPGELFF.

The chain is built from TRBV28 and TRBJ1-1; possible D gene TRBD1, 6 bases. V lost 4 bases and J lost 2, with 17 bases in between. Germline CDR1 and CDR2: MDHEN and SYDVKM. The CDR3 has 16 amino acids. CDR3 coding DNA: TGTGCCAGCAGTTCACCAGGACAGAAACATAACACTGAAGCTTTCTTT. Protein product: CASSSPGQKHNTEAFF.

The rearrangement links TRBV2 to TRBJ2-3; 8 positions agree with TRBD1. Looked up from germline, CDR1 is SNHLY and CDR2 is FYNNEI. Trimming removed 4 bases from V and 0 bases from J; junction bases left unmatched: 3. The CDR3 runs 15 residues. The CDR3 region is CASSAGGASTDTQYF. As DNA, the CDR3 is TGTGCCAGCAGTGCAGGGGGCGCGAGCACAGATACGCAGTATTTT.

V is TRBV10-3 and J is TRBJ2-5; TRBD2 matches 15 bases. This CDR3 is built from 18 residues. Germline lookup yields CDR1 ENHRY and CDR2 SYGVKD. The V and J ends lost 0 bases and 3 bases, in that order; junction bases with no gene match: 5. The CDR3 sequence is CAISESGLAGGMEETQYF. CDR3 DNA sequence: TGTGCCATCAGTGAGTCGGGACTAGCGGGGGGAATGGAAGAGACCCAGTACTTC.

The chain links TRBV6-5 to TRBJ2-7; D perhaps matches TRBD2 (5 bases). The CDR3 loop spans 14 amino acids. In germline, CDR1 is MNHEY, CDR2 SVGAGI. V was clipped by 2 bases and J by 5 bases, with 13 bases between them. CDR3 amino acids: CASSYIGVRHEQYF. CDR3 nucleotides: TGTGCCAGCAGTTACATCGGGGTACGGCACGAGCAGTACTTC.

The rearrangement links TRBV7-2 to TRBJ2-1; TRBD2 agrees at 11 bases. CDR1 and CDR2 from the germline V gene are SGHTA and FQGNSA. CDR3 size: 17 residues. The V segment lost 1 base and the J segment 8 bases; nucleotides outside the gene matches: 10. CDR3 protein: CASSLEVSGGAFDEQFF. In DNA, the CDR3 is TGTGCCAGCAGCTTAGAGGTTAGCGGGGGGGCGTTCGATGAGCAGTTCTTC.

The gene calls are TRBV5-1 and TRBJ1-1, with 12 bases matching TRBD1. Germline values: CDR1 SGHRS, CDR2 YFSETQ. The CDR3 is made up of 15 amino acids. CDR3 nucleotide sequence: TGCGCAAGTAGGATCGGGGGACAGGGGGCCTCTGAAGCTTTCTTT. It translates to CASRIGGQGASEAFF.

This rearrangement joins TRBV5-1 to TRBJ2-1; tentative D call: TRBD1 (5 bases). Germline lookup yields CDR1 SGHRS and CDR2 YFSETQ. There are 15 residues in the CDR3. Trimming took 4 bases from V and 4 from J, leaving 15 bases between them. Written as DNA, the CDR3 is TGCGCCAGCAGCCCAACAGGTCCCACATACAATGAGCAGTTCTTC. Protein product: CASSPTGPTYNEQFF.

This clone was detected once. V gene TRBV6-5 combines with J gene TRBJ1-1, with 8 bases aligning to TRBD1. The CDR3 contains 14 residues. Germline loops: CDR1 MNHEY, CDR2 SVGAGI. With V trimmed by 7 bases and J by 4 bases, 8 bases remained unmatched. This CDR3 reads CASIQGAGGTEAFF. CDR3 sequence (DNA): TGTGCCAGCATCCAGGGGGCTGGTGGCACTGAAGCTTTCTTT.

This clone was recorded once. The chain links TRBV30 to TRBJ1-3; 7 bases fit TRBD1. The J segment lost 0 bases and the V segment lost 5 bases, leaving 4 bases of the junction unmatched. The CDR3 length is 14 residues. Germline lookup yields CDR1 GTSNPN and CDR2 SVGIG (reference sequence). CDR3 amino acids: CAWGGGSSGNTIYF. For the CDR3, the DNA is TGTGCCTGGGGAGGGGGCTCCTCTGGAAACACCATATATTTT.

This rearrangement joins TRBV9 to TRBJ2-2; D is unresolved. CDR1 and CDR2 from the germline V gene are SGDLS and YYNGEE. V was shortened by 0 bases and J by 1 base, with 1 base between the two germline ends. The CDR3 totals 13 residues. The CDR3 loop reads CASSVENTGELFF. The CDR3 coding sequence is TGTGCCAGCAGCGTAGAGAACACCGGGGAGCTGTTTTTT.

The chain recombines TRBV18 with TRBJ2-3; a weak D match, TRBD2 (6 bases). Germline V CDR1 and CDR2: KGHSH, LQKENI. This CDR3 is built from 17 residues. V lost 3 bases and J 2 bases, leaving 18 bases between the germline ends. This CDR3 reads CASSPLQGAGNTDTQYF. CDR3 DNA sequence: TGTGCCAGCTCACCCCTCCAGGGTGCGGGGAACACAGATACGCAGTATTTT.

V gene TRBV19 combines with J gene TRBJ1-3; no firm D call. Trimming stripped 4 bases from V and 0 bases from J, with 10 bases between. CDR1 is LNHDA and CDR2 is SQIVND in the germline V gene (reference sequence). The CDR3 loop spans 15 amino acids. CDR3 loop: CASSTKQRSGNTIYF. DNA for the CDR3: TGTGCCAGTAGTACAAAGCAGCGCTCTGGAAACACCATATATTTT.